A single T cell receptor beta chain is shown here with its context. CDR1 SGHTA and CDR2 FQGTGA come from the germline V gene. CDR3 size: 15 residues. V shed 0 bases and J shed 1 base, with 7 bases lying between them. This sample was taken from a study of blood T cell repertoires in COVID-19. Study in general: PBMCs, B-cell-depleted T cells, or T cells provided the cDNA or gDNA that made up the material.

TCRdb's copy holds only in-frame clones and misses some; the assay was immunoSEQ multiplex PCR. Here the sample spans some 70,000 clones, roughly nine tenths being singletons. The sequenced sample consisted of peripheral blood. The source of this sequence is a man aged 40-49 years with COVID-19, enrolled during active disease. This rearrangement joins TRBV7-3 to TRBJ1-3; D unclear. CDR3 coding DNA: TGTGCCAGCAGCTTAACGCCGGAGTCTGGAAACACCATATATTTT. Protein product: CASSLTPESGNTIYF. Full variable domain (remainder filled in from reference TRBV7-3 and TRBJ1-3): GAGVSQTPSNKVTEKGKYVELRCDPISGHTALYWYRQSLGQGPEFLIYFQGTGAADDSGLPNDRFFAVRPEGSVSTLKIQRTERGDSAVYLCASSLTPESGNTIYFGEGSWLTVV.